These T cell receptor beta chains were read from a single sample in a study of T cells in tumors after PD-1 blockade. Profiled with immunoSEQ multiplex PCR; TCRdb holds only in-frame clones, not every one. This table holds about 19,000 clones, approximately 81% found once. This specimen consisted of PBMCs, obtained after anti-PD-1 therapy. The receptors here all came from a human donor with advanced basal cell or squamous cell carcinoma (not recorded which). Each CDR3 is given with its conserved first and last residue. The order of the fields is clone size, D gene, V gene, J gene, CDR3 protein, CDR3 DNA. A D gene is named only where the DNA matches it firmly. Some rows mark clone size as missing; the rest say once, few, many or name a class of expanded clone.

size: NA
D: NA
V: TRBV13
J: TRBJ1-2
CDR3: CASHPGDIIYGYTF
DNA: TGTGCCAGCCACCCCGGGGACATAATCTATGGCTACACCTTC

size: NA
D: NA
V: TRBV6-5
J: TRBJ2-1
CDR3: CASSYFGPLEQFF
DNA: TGTGCCAGCAGTTACTTCGGCCCGCTGGAGCAGTTCTTC

size: NA
D: NA
V: TRBV7-9
J: TRBJ1-1
CDR3: CASSLAGVDTEAFF
DNA: TGTGCCAGCAGCTTAGCGGGAGTCGACACTGAAGCTTTCTTT

size: NA
D: NA
V: TRBV11-3
J: TRBJ2-2
CDR3: CASSPTRVIGELFF
DNA: TGTGCCAGCAGCCCGACCAGGGTCATCGGGGAGCTGTTTTTT

size: NA
D: TRBD1
V: TRBV5-6
J: TRBJ1-2
CDR3: CASTGTALSSYTF
DNA: TGTGCCAGCACCGGGACAGCCTTGTCTAGCTACACCTTC

size: NA
D: NA
V: TRBV28
J: TRBJ1-1
CDR3: CASSLLRGLGEAFF
DNA: TGTGCCAGCAGTTTATTGCGGGGCTTAGGTGAAGCTTTCTTT

size: once
D: TRBD1
V: TRBV5-1
J: TRBJ1-5
CDR3: CASSWQGDLNQPQHF
DNA: TGCGCCAGCAGCTGGCAGGGGGATCTCAATCAGCCCCAGCATTTT

size: NA
D: TRBD1
V: TRBV18
J: TRBJ1-2
CDR3: CASSPPQGAEGYTF
DNA: TGTGCCAGCTCACCACCACAGGGGGCAGAAGGCTACACCTTC

size: NA
D: TRBD1
V: TRBV5-4
J: TRBJ2-2
CDR3: CASSRDRDTGELFF
DNA: TGTGCCAGCAGCCGGGACAGGGACACCGGGGAGCTGTTTTTT

size: NA
D: TRBD1
V: TRBV4-2
J: TRBJ1-5
CDR3: CASSQVQGAIDQPQHF
DNA: TGTGCCAGCAGCCAAGTACAGGGGGCGATTGATCAGCCCCAGCATTTT

size: NA
D: NA
V: TRBV13
J: TRBJ2-7
CDR3: CASSRYRDGDGEQYF
DNA: TGTGCCAGCAGCAGGTACCGGGACGGGGACGGCGAGCAGTACTTC

size: few
D: NA
V: TRBV19
J: TRBJ1-1
CDR3: CASSRYTEAFF
DNA: TGTGCCAGTAGTAGATACACTGAAGCTTTCTTT

size: NA
D: TRBD1
V: TRBV28
J: TRBJ1-1
CDR3: CASSSHRGMNTEAFF
DNA: TGTGCCAGCAGTTCGCACAGGGGGATGAACACTGAAGCTTTCTTT

size: NA
D: TRBD1
V: TRBV5-8
J: TRBJ2-7
CDR3: CASSPGQTTYEQYF
DNA: TGTGCCAGCAGCCCGGGACAGACAACCTACGAGCAGTACTTC

size: NA
D: NA
V: TRBV27
J: TRBJ2-5
CDR3: CASTNGPRETQYF
DNA: TGTGCCAGCACTAACGGACCGCGGGAGACCCAGTACTTC

size: NA
D: NA
V: TRBV7-9
J: TRBJ2-5
CDR3: CASSLETTQYF
DNA: TGTGCCAGCAGCTTAGAGACAACCCAGTACTTC

size: NA
D: NA
V: TRBV6-5
J: TRBJ1-3
CDR3: CASSYNLRGGNTIYF
DNA: TGTGCCAGCAGTTACAATTTACGAGGGGGAAACACCATATATTTT

size: NA
D: NA
V: TRBV28
J: TRBJ1-2
CDR3: CASSLEGYGYTF
DNA: TGTGCCAGCAGTTTGGAAGGCTATGGCTACACCTTC

size: NA
D: NA
V: TRBV5-1
J: TRBJ1-1
CDR3: CASSKGGGTEAFF
DNA: TGCGCCAGCAGCAAGGGAGGGGGGACTGAAGCTTTCTTT

size: NA
D: TRBD1
V: TRBV10-3
J: TRBJ2-2
CDR3: CAIKGTGGYTGELFF
DNA: TGTGCCATCAAAGGGACAGGGGGCTACACCGGGGAGCTGTTTTTT

size: NA
D: NA
V: TRBV21-1
J: TRBJ2-2
CDR3: CASSKGPGGRKSKNTGELFF
DNA: TGTGCCAGCAGCAAAGGACCCGGGGGGCGTAAGAGTAAGAACACCGGGGAGCTGTTTTTT

size: NA
D: TRBD1
V: TRBV5-1
J: TRBJ2-2
CDR3: CASSRTGGDGTGELFF
DNA: TGCGCCAGCAGCCGGACAGGGGGCGATGGCACCGGGGAGCTGTTTTTT

size: NA
D: NA
V: TRBV5-1
J: TRBJ2-2
CDR3: CASSAKTANTGELFF
DNA: TGCGCCAGCAGCGCTAAAACAGCGAACACCGGGGAGCTGTTTTTT

size: NA
D: NA
V: TRBV2
J: TRBJ1-3
CDR3: CASSEYRTEDFSGNTIYF
DNA: TGTGCCAGCAGTGAATATCGGACAGAAGATTTCTCTGGAAACACCATATATTTT

size: NA
D: NA
V: TRBV3-1/TRBV3-2
J: TRBJ2-7
CDR3: CASSQVLDRSYEQYF
DNA: TGTGCCAGCAGCCAAGTTCTGGACAGATCCTACGAGCAGTACTTC

size: NA
D: NA
V: TRBV15
J: TRBJ2-7
CDR3: CATSREAGPSEQYF
DNA: TGTGCCACCAGCAGAGAAGCAGGTCCCTCCGAGCAGTACTTC

size: NA
D: TRBD2
V: TRBV5-6
J: TRBJ2-3
CDR3: CASSSTASGATDTQYF
DNA: TGTGCCAGCAGCTCGACGGCTAGCGGGGCCACAGATACGCAGTATTTT

size: few
D: TRBD1
V: TRBV27
J: TRBJ1-4
CDR3: CASSLTGEKSTNEKLFF
DNA: TGTGCCAGCAGTCTTACAGGGGAAAAGTCCACTAATGAAAAACTGTTTTTT

size: NA
D: NA
V: TRBV5-1
J: TRBJ2-7
CDR3: CASSLAWTLLGNEQYF
DNA: TGCGCCAGCAGCTTGGCCTGGACACTTTTAGGTAACGAGCAGTACTTC

size: few
D: NA
V: TRBV20-1
J: TRBJ2-2
CDR3: CSASSPQGGGELFF
DNA: TGCAGTGCTAGTAGCCCACAGGGCGGCGGGGAGCTGTTTTTT

size: few
D: NA
V: TRBV5-1
J: TRBJ2-7
CDR3: CASSLVVDSYEQYF
DNA: TGCGCCAGCAGCTTGGTGGTGGACTCCTACGAGCAGTACTTC

size: NA
D: TRBD1
V: TRBV7-2
J: TRBJ2-5
CDR3: CASGYAPTGGAGETQYF
DNA: TGTGCCAGCGGTTACGCCCCGACAGGGGGAGCGGGAGAGACCCAGTACTTC